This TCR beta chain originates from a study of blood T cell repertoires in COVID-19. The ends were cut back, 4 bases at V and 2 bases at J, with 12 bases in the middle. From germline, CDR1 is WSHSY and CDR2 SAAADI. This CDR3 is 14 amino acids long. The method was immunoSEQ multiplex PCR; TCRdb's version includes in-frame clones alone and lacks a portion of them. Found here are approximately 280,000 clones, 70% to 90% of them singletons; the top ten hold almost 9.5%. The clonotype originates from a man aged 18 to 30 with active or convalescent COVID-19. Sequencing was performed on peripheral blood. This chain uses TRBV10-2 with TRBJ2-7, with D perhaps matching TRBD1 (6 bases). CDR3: CASSANRATYEQYF. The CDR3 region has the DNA TGCGCCAGCAGTGCGAACAGGGCCACCTACGAGCAGTACTTC.